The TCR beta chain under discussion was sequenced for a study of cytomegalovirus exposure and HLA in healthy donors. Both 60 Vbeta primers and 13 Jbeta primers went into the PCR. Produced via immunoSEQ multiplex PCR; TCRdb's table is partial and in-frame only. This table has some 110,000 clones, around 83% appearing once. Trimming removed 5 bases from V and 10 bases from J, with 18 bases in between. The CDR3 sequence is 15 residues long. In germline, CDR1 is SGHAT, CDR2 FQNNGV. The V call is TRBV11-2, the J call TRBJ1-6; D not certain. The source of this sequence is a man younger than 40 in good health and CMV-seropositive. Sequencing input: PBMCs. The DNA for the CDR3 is TGTGCCAGCAGCGCCCGACGGACGGGGAGCTCACCCCTCCACTTT. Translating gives CASSARRTGSSPLHF.